This TCR beta chain was found in a study of vaccination effects on CD4 cells after COVID-19. Findings and limits, study-wide: Vaccine- and infection-induced clones showed marked clonal contraction late following vaccination.

In regard to this clone: Its antigen is still unknown.

CDR1 and CDR2 (germline): SQVTM, ANQGSEA. CDR3 size: 14 residues. V trimming: 5 bases; J trimming: 5 bases; junction bases outside the gene matches: 3. Here immunoSEQ multiplex PCR was the method, and the copy in TCRdb shows in-frame clones only, minus some. The profile covers more than 60,000 clones, with 70% to 75% appearing a single time and less than 2% taken by the ten largest. Expansion with viral peptide pools was applied to antigen-specific CD4+ T cells by the ViraFEST assay prior to sequencing. Upon completion of more than eight days in culture, CD4+ T cells were isolated. Participants got two doses of BNT162b2 or mRNA-1273 vaccine. Vaccinated recipients, who were negative for nucleocapsid antibodies, had no history of SARS-CoV-2 infection. A few million PBMC were seeded per well and grown in the presence of roughly 9.3 IU/ml IL-2 and around 9 ug/ml peptides. On day 3 and again on day 7, half the medium was replaced with IL-2 medium.

This chain links TRBV29-1 with TRBJ2-1, with 13 bases aligning to TRBD2. This clonotype originated in a human donor who received a COVID-19 vaccine. The specimen was CD4+ T cells from PBMCs cultured with HCoV-229E spike peptides, collected after COVID-19 vaccination. The CDR3 nucleotides are TGCAGCGTTCGACTAGCGGGGGGTCACAATGAGCAGTTCTTC. It encodes CSVRLAGGHNEQFF.